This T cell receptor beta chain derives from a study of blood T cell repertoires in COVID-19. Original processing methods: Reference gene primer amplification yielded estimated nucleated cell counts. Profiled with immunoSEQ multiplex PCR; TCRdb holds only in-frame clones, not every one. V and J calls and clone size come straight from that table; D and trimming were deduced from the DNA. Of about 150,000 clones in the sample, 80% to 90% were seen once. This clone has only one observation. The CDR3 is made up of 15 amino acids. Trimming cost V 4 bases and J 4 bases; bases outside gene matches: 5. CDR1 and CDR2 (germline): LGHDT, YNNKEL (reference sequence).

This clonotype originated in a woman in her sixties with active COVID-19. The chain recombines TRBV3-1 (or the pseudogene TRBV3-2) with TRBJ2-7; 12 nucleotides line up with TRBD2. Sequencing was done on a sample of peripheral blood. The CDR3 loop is CASSRSSGRGYEQYF. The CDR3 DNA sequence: TGTGCCAGCAGCCGATCTAGCGGGAGGGGATACGAGCAGTACTTC.